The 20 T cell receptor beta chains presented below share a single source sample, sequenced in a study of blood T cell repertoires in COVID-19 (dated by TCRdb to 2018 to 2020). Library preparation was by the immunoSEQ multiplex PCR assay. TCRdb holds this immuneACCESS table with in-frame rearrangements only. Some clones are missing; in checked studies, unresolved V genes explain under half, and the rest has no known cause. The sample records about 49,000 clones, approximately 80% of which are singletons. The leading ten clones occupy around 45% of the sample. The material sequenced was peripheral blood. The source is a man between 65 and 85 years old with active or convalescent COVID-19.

The DNA of the CDR3 is TGTGCCAGCAGCGCTAGACAGGGGACGAACACCGGGGAGCTGTTTTTT. Protein sequence: CASSARQGTNTGELFF. The chain recombines TRBV2 with TRBJ2-2, with 8 nucleotides matching TRBD1. Germline V gives CDR1 SNHLY, CDR2 FYNNEI. V lost 6 bases to trimming and J lost 0 bases; unmatched junction nucleotides: 6. This CDR3 spans 16 amino acids. The whole variable domain, filled in from reference TRBV2 and TRBJ2-2, reads EPEVTQTPSHQVTQMGQEVILRCVPISNHLYFYWYRQILGQKVEFLVSFYNNEISEKSEIFDDQFSVERPDGSNFTLKIRSTKLEDSAMYFCASSARQGTNTGELFFGEGSRLTVL.

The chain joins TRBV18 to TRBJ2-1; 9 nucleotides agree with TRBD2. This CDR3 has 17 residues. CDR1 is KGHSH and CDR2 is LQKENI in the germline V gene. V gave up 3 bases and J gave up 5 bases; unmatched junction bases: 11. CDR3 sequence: CASSPLGAGGGDNEQFF. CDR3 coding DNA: TGTGCCAGCTCACCCCTAGGAGCGGGAGGAGGCGACAATGAGCAGTTCTTC.

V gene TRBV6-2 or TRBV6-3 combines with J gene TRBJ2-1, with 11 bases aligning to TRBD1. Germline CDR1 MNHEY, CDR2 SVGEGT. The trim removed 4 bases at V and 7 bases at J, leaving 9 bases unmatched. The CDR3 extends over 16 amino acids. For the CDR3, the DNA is TGTGCCAGCAGTTCACCCGGGACAGGGGGTAAAAATGAGCAGTTCTTC. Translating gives CASSSPGTGGKNEQFF.

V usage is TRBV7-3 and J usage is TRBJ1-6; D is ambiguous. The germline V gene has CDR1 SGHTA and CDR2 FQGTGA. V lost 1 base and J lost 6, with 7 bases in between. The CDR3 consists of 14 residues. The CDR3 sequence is CASSLRQSNSPLHF. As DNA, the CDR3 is TGTGCCAGCAGCTTAAGGCAGTCTAATTCACCCCTCCACTTT.

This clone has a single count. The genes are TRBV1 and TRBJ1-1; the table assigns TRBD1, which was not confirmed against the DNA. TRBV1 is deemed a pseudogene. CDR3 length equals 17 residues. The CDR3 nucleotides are TGCACCAGCAGCCGTACGCAGGGGACCGGTCTGAACACTGAAGCTTTCTTT. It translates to CTSSRTQGTGLNTEAFF.

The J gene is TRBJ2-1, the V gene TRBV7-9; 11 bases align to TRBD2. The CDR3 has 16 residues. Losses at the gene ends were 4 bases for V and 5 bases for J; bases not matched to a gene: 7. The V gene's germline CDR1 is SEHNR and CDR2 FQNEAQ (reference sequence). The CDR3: CASSYTPGLADNEQFF. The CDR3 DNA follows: TGTGCCAGCAGCTATACACCGGGACTAGCGGACAATGAGCAGTTCTTC.

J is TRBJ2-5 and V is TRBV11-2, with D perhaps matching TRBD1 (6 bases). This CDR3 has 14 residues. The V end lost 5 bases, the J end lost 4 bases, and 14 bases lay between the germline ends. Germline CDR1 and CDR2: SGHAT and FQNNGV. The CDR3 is CASSPTTGPETQYF. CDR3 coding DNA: TGTGCCAGCAGCCCGACAACAGGGCCAGAGACCCAGTACTTC.

The CDR3 region has the DNA TGTGCCTGGAGTGTAAAGTTTCTGAGGGAGGGAACCTACGAGCAGTACTTC. Translated: CAWSVKFLREGTYEQYF. This sequence joins TRBV30 and TRBJ2-7; 7 bases map to TRBD2. The CDR3 has 17 amino acids. J was trimmed by 2 bases and V by 0 bases; bases with no gene match: 13. CDR1 GTSNPN and CDR2 SVGIG come from the germline V gene (reference sequence).

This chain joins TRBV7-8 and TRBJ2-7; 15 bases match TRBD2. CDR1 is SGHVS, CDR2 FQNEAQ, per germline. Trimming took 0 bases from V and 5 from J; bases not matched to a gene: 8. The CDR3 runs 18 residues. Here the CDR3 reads CASSLALRTSGRGNEQYF. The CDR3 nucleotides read TGTGCCAGCAGCTTAGCGCTACGGACTAGCGGGAGGGGCAACGAGCAGTACTTC.

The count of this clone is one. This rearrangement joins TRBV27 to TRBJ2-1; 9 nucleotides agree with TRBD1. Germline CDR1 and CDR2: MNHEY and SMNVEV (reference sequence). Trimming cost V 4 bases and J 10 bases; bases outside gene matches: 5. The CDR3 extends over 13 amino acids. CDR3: CASSYTDRGEQFF. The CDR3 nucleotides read TGTGCCAGCAGTTACACGGACAGGGGAGAGCAGTTCTTC.

The chain's CDR3 is CASSPPGVGAFF. Written as DNA, the CDR3 is TGTGCCAGCAGCCCACCCGGGGTGGGAGCTTTCTTT. The chain joins TRBV7-2 to TRBJ1-1; D unclear. The CDR3 is 12 residues long. The germline V gene has CDR1 SGHTA and CDR2 FQGNSA. Between the trimmed V and J ends, which lost 5 bases and 10 bases, there was a span of 14 bases.

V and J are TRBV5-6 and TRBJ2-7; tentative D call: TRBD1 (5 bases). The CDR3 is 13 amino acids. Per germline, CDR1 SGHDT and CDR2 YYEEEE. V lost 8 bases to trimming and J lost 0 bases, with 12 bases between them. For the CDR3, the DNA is TGTGCCAGAGAGACAGCTTACTCCTACGAGCAGTACTTC. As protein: CARETAYSYEQYF.

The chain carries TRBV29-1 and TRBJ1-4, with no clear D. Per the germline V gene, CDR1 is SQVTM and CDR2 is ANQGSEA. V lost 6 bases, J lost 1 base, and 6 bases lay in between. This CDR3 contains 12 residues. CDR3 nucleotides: TGCAGCGTCGGACTAACTAATGAAAAACTGTTTTTT. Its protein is CSVGLTNEKLFF.

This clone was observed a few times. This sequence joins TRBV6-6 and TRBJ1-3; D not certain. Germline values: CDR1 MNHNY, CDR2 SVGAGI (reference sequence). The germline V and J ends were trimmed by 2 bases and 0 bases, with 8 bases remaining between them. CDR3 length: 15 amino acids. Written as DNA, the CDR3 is TGTGCCAGCAGTTACGAGGCCAGCTCTGGAAACACCATATATTTT. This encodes CASSYEASSGNTIYF.

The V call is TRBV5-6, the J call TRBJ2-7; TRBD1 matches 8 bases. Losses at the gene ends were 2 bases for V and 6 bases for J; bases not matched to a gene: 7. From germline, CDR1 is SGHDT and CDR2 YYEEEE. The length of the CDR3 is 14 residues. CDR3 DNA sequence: TGTGCCAGCAGCTTTGACAGGGGACTTGGCGAGCAGTACTTC. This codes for CASSFDRGLGEQYF.

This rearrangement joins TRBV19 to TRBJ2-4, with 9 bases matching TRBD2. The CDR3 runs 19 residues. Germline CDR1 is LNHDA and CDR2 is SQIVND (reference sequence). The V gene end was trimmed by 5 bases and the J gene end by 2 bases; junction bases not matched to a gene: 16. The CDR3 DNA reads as TGTGCCAGTAGTCTCGTAACTAGCGGGTCCGGGGGGCCCAAAAACATTCAGTACTTC. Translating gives CASSLVTSGSGGPKNIQYF. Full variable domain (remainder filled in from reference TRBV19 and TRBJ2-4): DGGITQSPKYLFRKEGQNVTLSCEQNLNHDAMYWYRQDPGQGLRLIYYSQIVNDFQKGDIAEGYSVSREKKESFPLTVTSAQKNPTAFYLCASSLVTSGSGGPKNIQYFGAGTRLSVL.

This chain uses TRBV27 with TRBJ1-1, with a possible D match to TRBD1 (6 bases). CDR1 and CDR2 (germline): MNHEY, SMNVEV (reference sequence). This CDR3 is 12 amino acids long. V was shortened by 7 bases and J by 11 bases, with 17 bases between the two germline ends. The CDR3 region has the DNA TGTGCCAGCAAACCCGGGGGGCAGCCGGCTTTCTTT. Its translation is CASKPGGQPAFF.

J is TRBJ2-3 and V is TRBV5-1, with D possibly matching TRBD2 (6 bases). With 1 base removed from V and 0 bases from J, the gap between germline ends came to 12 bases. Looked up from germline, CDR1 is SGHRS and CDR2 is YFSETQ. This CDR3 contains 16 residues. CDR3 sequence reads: CASSLSRAGSTDTQYF. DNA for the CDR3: TGCGCCAGCAGCTTGAGCAGAGCGGGTAGCACAGATACGCAGTATTTT.

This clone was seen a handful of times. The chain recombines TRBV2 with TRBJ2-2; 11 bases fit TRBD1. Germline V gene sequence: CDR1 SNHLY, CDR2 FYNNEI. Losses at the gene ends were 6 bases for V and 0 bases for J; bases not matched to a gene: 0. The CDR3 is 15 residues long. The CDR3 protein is CASRGQGANTGELFF. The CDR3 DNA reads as TGTGCCAGCAGGGGACAGGGGGCGAACACCGGGGAGCTGTTTTTT.

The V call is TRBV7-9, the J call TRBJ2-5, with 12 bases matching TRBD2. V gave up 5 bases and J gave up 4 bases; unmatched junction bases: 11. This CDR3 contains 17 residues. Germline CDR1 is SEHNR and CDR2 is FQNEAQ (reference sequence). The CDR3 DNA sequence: TGTGCCAGCAGCCCAGGGAAACTAGCGGGGGGATCAGAGACCCAGTACTTC. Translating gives CASSPGKLAGGSETQYF.